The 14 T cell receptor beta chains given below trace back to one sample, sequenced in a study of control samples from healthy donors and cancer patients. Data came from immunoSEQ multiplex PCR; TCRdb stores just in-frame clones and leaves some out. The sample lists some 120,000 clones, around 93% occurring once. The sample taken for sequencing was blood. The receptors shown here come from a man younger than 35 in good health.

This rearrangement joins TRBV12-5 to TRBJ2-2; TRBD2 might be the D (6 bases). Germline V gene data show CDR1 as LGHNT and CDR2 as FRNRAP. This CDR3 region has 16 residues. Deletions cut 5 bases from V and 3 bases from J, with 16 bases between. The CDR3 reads CASGPGTFLYTGELFF. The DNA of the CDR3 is TGTGCTAGTGGTCCCGGGACTTTCCTCTACACCGGGGAGCTGTTTTTT.

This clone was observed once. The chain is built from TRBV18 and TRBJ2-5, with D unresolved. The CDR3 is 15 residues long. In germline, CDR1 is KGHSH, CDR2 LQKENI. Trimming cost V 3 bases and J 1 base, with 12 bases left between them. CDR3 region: CASSPPDTSQETQYF. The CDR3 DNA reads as TGTGCCAGCTCACCCCCTGACACAAGCCAAGAGACCCAGTACTTC. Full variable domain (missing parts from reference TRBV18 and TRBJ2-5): NAGVMQNPRHLVRRRGQEARLRCSPMKGHSHVYWYRQLPEEGLKFMVYLQKENIIDESGMPKERFSAEFPKEGPSILRIQQVVRGDSAAYFCASSPPDTSQETQYFGPGTRLLVL.

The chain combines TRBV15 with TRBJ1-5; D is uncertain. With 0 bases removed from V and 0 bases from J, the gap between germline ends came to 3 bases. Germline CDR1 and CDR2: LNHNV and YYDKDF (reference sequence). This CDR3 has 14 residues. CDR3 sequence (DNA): TGTGCCACCAGCAGAGATGCTAGCAATCAGCCCCAGCATTTT. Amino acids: CATSRDASNQPQHF.

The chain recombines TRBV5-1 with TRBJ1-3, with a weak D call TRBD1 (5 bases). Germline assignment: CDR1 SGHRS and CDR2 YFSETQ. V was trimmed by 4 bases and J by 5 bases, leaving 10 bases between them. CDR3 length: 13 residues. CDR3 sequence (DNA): TGCGCCAGCAGCGGGGACGGGAGAAACACCATATATTTT. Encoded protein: CASSGDGRNTIYF.

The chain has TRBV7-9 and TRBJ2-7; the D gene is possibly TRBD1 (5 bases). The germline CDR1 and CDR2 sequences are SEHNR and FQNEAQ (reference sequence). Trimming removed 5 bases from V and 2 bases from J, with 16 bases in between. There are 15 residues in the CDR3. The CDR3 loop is CASSTKAGATYEQYF. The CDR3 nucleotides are TGTGCCAGCAGCACCAAGGCTGGGGCAACCTACGAGCAGTACTTC.

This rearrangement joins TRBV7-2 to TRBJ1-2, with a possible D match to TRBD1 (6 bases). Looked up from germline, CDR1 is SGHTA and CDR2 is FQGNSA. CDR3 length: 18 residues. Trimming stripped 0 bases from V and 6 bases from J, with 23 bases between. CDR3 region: CASSLARDIWDFLHGYTF. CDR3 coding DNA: TGTGCCAGCAGCTTAGCCCGGGACATCTGGGACTTTTTGCATGGCTACACCTTC.

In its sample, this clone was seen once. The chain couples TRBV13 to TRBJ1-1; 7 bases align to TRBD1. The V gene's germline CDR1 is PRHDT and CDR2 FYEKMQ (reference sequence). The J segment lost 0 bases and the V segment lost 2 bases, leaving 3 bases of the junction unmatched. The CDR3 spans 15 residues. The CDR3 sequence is CASSLNTGVNTEAFF. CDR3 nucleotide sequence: TGTGCCAGCAGCTTAAATACAGGGGTGAACACTGAAGCTTTCTTT.

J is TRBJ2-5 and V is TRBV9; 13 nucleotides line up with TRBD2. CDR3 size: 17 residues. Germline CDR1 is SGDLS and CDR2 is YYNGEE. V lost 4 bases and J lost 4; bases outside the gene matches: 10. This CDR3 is CASSLTSGGAGGETQYF. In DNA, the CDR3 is TGTGCCAGCAGCCTAACTAGCGGGGGGGCCGGAGGAGAGACCCAGTACTTC.

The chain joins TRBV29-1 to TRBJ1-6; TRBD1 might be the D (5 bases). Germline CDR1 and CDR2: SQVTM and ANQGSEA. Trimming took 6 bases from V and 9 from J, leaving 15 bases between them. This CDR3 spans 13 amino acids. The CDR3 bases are TGCAGCGTGGCATATGACGGGGGTTCACCCCTCCACTTT. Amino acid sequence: CSVAYDGGSPLHF.

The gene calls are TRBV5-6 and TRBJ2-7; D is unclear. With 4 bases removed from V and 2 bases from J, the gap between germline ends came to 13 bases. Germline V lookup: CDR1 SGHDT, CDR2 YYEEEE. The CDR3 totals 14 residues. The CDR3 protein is CASSPWSVTYEQYF. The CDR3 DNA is TGTGCCAGCAGCCCCTGGAGCGTTACCTACGAGCAGTACTTC.

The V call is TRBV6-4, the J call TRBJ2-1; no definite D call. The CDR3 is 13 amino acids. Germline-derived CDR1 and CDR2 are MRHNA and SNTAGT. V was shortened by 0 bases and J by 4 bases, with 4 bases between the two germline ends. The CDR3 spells CASSDSLYNEQFF. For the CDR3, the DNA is TGTGCCAGCAGTGACTCGTTATACAATGAGCAGTTCTTC.

This chain's CDR3 is CASSYSAGPNGYTF. DNA for the CDR3: TGTGCCAGCAGTTACTCGGCAGGGCCAAATGGCTACACCTTC. The chain couples TRBV6-5 to TRBJ1-2; the D gene is possibly TRBD1 (5 bases). CDR3 length: 14 residues. V was shortened by 0 bases and J by 6 bases, with 11 bases between the two germline ends. Germline-derived CDR1 and CDR2 are MNHEY and SVGAGI.

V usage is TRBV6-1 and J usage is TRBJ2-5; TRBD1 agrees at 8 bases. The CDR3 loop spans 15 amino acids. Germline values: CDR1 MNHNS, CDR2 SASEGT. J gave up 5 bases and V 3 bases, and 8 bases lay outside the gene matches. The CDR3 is CASSDGTGTGETQYF. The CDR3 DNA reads TGTGCCAGCAGTGATGGGACAGGAACGGGGGAGACCCAGTACTTC.

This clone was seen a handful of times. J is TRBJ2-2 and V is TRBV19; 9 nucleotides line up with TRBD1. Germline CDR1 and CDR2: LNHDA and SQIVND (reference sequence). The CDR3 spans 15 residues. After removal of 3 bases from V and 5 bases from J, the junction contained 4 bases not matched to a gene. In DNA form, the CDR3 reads TGTGCCAGTAGTATGGGGGACAGGGTAACCGGGGAGCTGTTTTTT. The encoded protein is CASSMGDRVTGELFF.